This is a list of T cell receptor beta chains from one sample in a study of cytomegalovirus exposure and HLA in healthy donors. Sequencing was performed with immunoSEQ multiplex PCR; in TCRdb, only in-frame clones are kept and a portion is missing. The sample has around 60,000 clones; 90% to 96% are singletons. The sequencing input was PBMCs. The source is a woman younger than 35 in good health and CMV-seronegative. Both conserved end residues are part of each CDR3. D genes are given only for firm matches. Clone size is stated in some rows and not others, as once, few, many or a class when expanded.

CDR3 protein	CDR3 DNA	clone size	V gene	J gene	D gene
CASSPRGGDGYTF	TGTGCCAGCAGCCCACGAGGGGGGGATGGCTACACCTTC	-	TRBV7-9	TRBJ1-2	-
CASSPTSGKLFF	TGTGCCAGCAGCCCCACCTCCGGGAAACTGTTTTTT	-	TRBV6-6	TRBJ1-4	-
CAIQGTGNSYNEQFF	TGTGCCATCCAGGGGACAGGGAATTCCTACAATGAGCAGTTCTTC	-	TRBV10-3	TRBJ2-1	TRBD1
CASSFFTGVGLGPLYEQYF	TGTGCCAGCAGCTTCTTCACAGGGGTAGGCTTGGGTCCTCTCTACGAGCAGTACTTC	-	TRBV7-8	TRBJ2-7	TRBD1
CASGIGGTDTQYF	TGTGCCAGTGGAATAGGGGGCACAGATACGCAGTATTTT	-	TRBV7-3	TRBJ2-3	-
CASSHWTGGADTQYF	TGTGCCAGCAGCCATTGGACAGGGGGTGCGGATACGCAGTATTTT	-	TRBV7-8	TRBJ2-3	TRBD1
CASSQVGRGSTDTQYF	TGTGCCAGCAGCCAAGTGGGGCGGGGAAGCACAGATACGCAGTATTTT	-	TRBV4-2	TRBJ2-3	-
CASSLRSAGQNF	TGTGCCAGCAGTTTACGTTCGGCAGGGCAGAACTTC	once	TRBV28	TRBJ2-7	-
CASSPDRGVGELFF	TGCGCCAGCAGCCCGGACAGGGGAGTCGGGGAGCTGTTTTTT	-	TRBV5-1	TRBJ2-2	TRBD1
CASSEGFGTGGLGFQHF	TGTGCCAGCAGTGAAGGATTCGGGACAGGGGGCCTCGGATTCCAGCATTTT	once	TRBV6-1	TRBJ1-5	TRBD1
CANRRSSYNEQFF	TGTGCCAACAGGCGAAGCTCCTACAATGAGCAGTTCTTC	-	TRBV2	TRBJ2-1	-
CASSQDDSGSNQPQHF	TGTGCCAGCAGCCAAGATGACTCGGGTAGCAATCAGCCCCAGCATTTT	once	TRBV4-2	TRBJ1-5	-
CASSSPTTDTQYF	TGTGCCAGCAGTTCCCCTACTACAGATACGCAGTATTTT	-	TRBV28	TRBJ2-3	-
CASSQVGGGIQYF	TGCGCCAGCAGCCAAGTTGGGGGCGGCATTCAGTACTTC	-	TRBV4-3	TRBJ2-4	-
CASSPPTTSPPTDTQYF	TGTGCCAGCAGTCCCCCTACGACTAGCCCCCCAACAGATACGCAGTATTTT	-	TRBV28	TRBJ2-3	TRBD2
CASTSGTGPSNQPQHF	TGTGCCAGCACCAGCGGGACAGGCCCTAGCAATCAGCCCCAGCATTTT	-	TRBV18	TRBJ1-5	TRBD1
CASSPGGGSAKLFF	TGTGCCAGCAGCCCAGGCGGGGGGAGTGCTAAACTGTTTTTT	-	TRBV14	TRBJ1-4	-
CASSPVSGPHNQPQHF	TGTGCCAGCTCACCCGTTTCTGGCCCCCACAATCAGCCCCAGCATTTT	-	TRBV18	TRBJ1-5	-
CASSPGEGRQETQYF	TGTGCCAGCAGCCCGGGGGAGGGGAGACAAGAGACCCAGTACTTC	-	TRBV5-5	TRBJ2-5	TRBD2
CASSLEGPHYEQYF	TGTGCCAGCAGCTTAGAGGGCCCCCATTACGAGCAGTACTTC	-	TRBV11-3	TRBJ2-7	-
CASQQRGGAADGYTF	TGTGCCAGTCAACAACGGGGGGGGGCGGCTGATGGCTACACCTTC	-	TRBV19	TRBJ1-2	-
CAWNWGQRSYEQYF	TGTGCCTGGAACTGGGGACAGAGATCCTACGAGCAGTACTTC	-	TRBV30	TRBJ2-7	TRBD1
CASSLRGTDKAYEQYF	TGTGCCAGCAGTTTAAGGGGGACGGACAAAGCCTACGAGCAGTACTTC	-	TRBV28	TRBJ2-7	-
CATRGGTYNEQFF	TGTGCCACCCGGGGCGGGACCTACAATGAGCAGTTCTTC	-	TRBV28	TRBJ2-1	-
CASVLAGVDTQYF	TGTGCCAGCGTCCTAGCGGGAGTAGATACGCAGTATTTT	-	TRBV28	TRBJ2-3	TRBD2
CASSYSAGTRGETQYF	TGTGCCAGCAGTTACTCTGCCGGGACTAGGGGCGAGACCCAGTACTTC	once	TRBV6-5	TRBJ2-5	TRBD2
CASSPQPTGASNYGYTF	TGTGCCAGCAGCCCTCAACCGACAGGAGCTTCTAACTATGGCTACACCTTC	-	TRBV7-2	TRBJ1-2	-
CASSSPRTGTGKFYEQYF	TGTGCCAGCAGTTCCCCTAGAACAGGGACAGGGAAATTCTACGAGCAGTACTTC	once	TRBV28	TRBJ2-7	TRBD1
CASSLRQGVGETQYF	TGTGCCAGCAGCCTGAGACAGGGAGTTGGAGAGACCCAGTACTTC	-	TRBV11-2	TRBJ2-5	TRBD1
CASSLWGTSGREDEQFF	TGTGCCAGCAGTTTATGGGGGACTAGCGGGAGGGAAGATGAGCAGTTCTTC	-	TRBV28	TRBJ2-1	TRBD2